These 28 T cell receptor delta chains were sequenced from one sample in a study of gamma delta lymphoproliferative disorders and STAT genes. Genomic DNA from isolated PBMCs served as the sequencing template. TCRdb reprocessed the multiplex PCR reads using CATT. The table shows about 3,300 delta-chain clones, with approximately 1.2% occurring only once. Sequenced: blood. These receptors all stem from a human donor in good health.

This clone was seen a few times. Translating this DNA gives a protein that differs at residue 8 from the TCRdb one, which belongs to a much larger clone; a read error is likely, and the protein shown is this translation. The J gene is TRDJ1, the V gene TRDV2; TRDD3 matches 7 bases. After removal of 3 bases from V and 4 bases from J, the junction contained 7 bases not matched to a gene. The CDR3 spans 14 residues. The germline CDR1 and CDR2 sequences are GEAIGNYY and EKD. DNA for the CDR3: TGTGCCTGTGACGGACTGGGGACCTACGATAAACTCATCTTT. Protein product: CACDGLGTYDKLIF.

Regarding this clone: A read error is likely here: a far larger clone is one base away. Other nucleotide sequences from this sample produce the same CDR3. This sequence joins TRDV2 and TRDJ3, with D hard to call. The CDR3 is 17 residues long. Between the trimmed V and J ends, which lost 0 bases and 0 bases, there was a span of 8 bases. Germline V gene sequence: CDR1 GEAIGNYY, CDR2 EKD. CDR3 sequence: CACDTAGSSWDTRQMFF. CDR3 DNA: TGTGCCTGTGACACCGCAGGAAGCTCCTGGGACACCCGACAGATGTTTTTC.

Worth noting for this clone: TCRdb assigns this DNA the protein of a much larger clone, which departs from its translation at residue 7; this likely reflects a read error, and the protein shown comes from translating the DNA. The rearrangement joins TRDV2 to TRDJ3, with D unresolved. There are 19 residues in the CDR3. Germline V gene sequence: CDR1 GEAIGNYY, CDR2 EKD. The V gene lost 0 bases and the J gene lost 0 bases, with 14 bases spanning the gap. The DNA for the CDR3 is TGTGCCTGTGACACCCTGAATGTTAAGGGCTCCTGGGACACCCGACAGATGTTTTTC. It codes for CACDTLNVKGSWDTRQMFF.

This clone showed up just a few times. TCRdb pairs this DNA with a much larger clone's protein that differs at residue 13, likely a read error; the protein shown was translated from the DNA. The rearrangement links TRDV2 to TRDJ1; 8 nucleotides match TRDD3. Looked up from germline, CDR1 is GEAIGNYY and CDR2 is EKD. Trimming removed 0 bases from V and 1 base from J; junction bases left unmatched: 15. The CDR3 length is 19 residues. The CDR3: CACDTVVAGGRECTDKLIF. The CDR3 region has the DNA TGTGCCTGTGACACCGTGGTGGCTGGGGGACGCGAGTGCACCGATAAACTCATCTTT.

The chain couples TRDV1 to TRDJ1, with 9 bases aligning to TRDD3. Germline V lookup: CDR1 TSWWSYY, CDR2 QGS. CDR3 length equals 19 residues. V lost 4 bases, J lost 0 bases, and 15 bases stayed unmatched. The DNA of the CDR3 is TGTGCTCTTGGGGGCTTGGGTCCGGGTGGGGGATATGACACCGATAAACTCATCTTT. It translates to CALGGLGPGGGYDTDKLIF.

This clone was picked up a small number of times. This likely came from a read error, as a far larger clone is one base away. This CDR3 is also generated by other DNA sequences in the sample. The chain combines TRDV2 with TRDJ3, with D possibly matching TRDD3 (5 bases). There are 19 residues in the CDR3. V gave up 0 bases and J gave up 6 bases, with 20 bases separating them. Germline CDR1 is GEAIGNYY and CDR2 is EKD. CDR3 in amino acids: CACDTVTGGPNPDTRQMFF. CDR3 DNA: TGTGCCTGTGACACCGTTACTGGAGGACCGAACCCGGACACCCGACAGATGTTTTTC.

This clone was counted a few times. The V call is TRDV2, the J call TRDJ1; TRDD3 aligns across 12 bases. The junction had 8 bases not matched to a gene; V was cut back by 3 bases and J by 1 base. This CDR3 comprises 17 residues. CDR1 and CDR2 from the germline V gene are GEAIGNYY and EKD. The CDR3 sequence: CACDLLGDTGGTDKLIF. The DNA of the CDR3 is TGTGCCTGTGACCTACTGGGGGATACAGGGGGCACCGATAAACTCATCTTT.

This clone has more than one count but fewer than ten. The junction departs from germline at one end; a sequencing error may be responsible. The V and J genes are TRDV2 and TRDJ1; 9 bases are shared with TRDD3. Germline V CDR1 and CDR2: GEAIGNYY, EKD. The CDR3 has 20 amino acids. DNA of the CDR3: TGTGCCTGTGACACGGTTCACTCCCCTTACTGGGGGACCTACACTGATAAACTCATCTTT. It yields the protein CACDTVHSPYWGTYTDKLIF.

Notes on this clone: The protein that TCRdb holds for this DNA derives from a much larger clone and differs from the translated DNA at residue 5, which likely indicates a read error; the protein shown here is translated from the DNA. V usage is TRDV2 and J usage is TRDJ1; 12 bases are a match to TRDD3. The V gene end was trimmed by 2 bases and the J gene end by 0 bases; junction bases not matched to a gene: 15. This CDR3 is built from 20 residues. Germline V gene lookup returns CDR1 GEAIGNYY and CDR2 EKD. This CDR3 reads CACDSVLTGGYKRDTDKLIF. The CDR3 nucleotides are TGTGCCTGTGACAGCGTCCTTACTGGGGGATACAAAAGGGACACCGATAAACTCATCTTT.

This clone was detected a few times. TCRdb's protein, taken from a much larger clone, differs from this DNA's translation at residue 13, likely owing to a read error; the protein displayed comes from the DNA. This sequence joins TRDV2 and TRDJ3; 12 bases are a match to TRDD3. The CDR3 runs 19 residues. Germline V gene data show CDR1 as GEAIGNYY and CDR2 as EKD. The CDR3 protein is CACDAVLGDTVWGTRQMFF. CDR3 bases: TGTGCCTGTGACGCCGTACTGGGGGATACAGTCTGGGGCACCCGACAGATGTTTTTC.

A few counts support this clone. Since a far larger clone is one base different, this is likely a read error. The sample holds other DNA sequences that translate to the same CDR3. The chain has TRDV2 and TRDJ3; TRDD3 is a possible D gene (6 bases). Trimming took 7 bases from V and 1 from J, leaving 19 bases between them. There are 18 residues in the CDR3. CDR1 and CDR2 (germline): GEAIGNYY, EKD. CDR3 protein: CACDPAGGRSWDTRQMFF. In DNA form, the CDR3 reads TGTGCCTGCGACCCCGCGGGGGGAAGGTCCTGGGACACCCGACAGATGTTTTTC.

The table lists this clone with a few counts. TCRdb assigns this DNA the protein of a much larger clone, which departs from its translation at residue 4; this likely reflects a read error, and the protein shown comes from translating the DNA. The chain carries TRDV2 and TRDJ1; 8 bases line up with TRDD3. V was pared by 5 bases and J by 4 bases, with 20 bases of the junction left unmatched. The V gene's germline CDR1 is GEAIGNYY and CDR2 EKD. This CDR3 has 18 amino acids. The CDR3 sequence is CACGTVALGILSDDKLIF. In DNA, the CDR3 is TGTGCCTGTGGCACGGTTGCCTTGGGGATACTTTCTGACGATAAACTCATCTTT.

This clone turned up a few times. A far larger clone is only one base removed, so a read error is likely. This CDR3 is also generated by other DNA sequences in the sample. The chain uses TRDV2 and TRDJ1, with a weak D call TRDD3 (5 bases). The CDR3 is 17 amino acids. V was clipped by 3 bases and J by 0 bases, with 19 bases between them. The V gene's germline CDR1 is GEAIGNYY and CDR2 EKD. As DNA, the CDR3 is TGTGCCTGTGACCTGGTGGGGTCGCCCCCCTACACCGATAAACTCATCTTT. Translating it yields CACDLVGSPPYTDKLIF.

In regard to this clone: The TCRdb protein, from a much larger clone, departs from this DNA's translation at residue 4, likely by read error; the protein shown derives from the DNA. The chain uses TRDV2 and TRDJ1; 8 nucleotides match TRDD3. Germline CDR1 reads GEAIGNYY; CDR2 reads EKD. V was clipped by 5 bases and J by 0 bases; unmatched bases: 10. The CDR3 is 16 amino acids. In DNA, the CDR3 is TGTGCCTGTGGCCCACTGGGGGTTCCGTACACCGATAAACTCATCTTT. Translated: CACGPLGVPYTDKLIF.

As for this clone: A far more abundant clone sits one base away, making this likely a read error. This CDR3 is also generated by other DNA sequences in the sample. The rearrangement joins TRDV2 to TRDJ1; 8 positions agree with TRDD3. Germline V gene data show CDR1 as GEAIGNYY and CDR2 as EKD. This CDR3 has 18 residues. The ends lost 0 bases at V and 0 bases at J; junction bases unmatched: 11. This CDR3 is CACDTLSGGGLYTDKLIF. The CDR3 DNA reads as TGTGCCTGTGACACCTTATCTGGGGGAGGGCTGTACACCGATAAACTCATCTTT.

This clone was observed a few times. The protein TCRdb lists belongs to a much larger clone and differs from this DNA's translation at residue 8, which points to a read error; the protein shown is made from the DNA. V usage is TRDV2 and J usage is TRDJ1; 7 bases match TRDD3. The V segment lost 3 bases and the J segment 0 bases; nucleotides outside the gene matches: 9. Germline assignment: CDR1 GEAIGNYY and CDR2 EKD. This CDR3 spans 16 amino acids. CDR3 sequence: CACDPLGIRDTDKLIF. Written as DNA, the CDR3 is TGTGCCTGTGACCCTCTGGGGATAAGGGACACCGATAAACTCATCTTT.

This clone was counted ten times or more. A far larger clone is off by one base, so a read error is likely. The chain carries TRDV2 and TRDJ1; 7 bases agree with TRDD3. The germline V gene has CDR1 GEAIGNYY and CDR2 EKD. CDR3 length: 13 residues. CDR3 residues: CACDTWGTDKPIF. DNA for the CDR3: TGTGCCTGTGACACGTGGGGGACCGATAAACCCATCTTT.

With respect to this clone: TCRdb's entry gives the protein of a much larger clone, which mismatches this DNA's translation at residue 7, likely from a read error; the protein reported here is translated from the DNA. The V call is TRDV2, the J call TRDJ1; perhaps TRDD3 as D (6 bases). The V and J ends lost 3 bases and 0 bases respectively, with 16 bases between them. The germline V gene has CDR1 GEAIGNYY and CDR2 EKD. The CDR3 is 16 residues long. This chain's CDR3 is CACDEIPGVYTDKLIF. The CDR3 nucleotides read TGTGCCTGTGACGAGATACCTGGGGTTTACACCGATAAACTCATCTTT.

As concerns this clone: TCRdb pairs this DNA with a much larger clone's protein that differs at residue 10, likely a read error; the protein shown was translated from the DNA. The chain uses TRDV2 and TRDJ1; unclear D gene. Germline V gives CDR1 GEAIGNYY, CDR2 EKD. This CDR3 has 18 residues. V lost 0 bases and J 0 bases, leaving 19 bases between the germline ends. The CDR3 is CACDTVVGRMLHTDKLIF. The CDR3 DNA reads TGTGCCTGTGACACCGTAGTCGGTCGGATGCTACACACCGATAAACTCATCTTT.

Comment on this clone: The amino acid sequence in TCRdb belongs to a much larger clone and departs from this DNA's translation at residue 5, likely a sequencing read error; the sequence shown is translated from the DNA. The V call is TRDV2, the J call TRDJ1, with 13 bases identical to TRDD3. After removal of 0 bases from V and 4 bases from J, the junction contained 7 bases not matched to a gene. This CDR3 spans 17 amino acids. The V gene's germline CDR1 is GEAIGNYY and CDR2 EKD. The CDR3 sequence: CACDTVLGDTRRDKLIF. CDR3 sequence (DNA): TGTGCCTGTGACACCGTACTGGGGGATACGCGCCGCGATAAACTCATCTTT.

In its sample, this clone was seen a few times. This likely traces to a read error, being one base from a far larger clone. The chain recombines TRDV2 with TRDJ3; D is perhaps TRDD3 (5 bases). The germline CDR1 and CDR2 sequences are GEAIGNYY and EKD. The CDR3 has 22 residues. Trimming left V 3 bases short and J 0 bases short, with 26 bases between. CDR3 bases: TGTGCCTGTGACCCAATCTTGGGGTTGGCTGGCGATTACTCCTGGGACACCCGACAGATGTTTTTC. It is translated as CACDPILGLAGDYSWDTRQMFF.

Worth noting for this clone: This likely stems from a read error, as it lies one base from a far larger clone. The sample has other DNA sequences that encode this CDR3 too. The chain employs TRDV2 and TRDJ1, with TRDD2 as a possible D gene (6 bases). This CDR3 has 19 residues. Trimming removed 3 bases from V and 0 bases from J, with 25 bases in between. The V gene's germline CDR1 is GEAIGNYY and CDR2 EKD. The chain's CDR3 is CACDHIPSHGPSYTDKLIF. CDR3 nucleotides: TGTGCCTGTGACCATATTCCTTCCCACGGTCCTTCATACACCGATAAACTCATCTTT.

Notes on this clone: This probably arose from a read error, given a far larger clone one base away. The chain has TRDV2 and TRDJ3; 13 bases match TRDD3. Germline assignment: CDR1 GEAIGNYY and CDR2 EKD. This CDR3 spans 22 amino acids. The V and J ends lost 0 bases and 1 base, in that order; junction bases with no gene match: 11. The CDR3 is CACDTLLGDTRRTSWDTRQMFF. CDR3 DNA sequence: TGTGCCTGTGACACCTTACTGGGGGATACGCGAAGGACTTCCTGGGACACCCGACAGATGTTTTTC.

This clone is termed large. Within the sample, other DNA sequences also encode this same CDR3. As DNA, the CDR3 is TGTGCCTGTGACGCTTTACTGGGGGATACCACCGATAAACTCATCTTT. It encodes CACDALLGDTTDKLIF. The gene calls are TRDV2 and TRDJ1; 12 bases map to TRDD3. This CDR3 is built from 16 residues. V gave up 3 bases and J gave up 1 base; unmatched junction bases: 5. Looked up from germline, CDR1 is GEAIGNYY and CDR2 is EKD.

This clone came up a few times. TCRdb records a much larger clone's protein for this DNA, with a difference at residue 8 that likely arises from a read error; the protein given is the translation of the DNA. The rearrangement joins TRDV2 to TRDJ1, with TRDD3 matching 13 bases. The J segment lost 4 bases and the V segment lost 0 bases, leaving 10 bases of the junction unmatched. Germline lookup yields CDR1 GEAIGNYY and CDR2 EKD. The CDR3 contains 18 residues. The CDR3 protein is CACDTVVDWGIRSDKLIF. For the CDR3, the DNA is TGTGCCTGTGACACCGTCGTGGACTGGGGGATACGAAGCGATAAACTCATCTTT.

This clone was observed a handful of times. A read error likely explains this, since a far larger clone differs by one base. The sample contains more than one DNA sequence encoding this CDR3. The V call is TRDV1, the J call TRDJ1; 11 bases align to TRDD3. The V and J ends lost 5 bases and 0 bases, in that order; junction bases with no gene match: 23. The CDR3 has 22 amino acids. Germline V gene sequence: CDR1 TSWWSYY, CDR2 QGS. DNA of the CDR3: TGTGCTCTTGGGCCCTCCCGTCCTACGGGATGGGGGATACGGTTGAACACCGATAAACTCATCTTT. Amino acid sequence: CALGPSRPTGWGIRLNTDKLIF.

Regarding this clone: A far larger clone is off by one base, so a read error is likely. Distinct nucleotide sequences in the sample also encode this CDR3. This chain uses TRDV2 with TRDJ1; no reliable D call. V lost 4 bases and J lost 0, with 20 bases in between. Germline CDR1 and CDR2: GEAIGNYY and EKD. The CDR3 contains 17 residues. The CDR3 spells CACDPVTGAPYTDKLIF. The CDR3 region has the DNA TGTGCCTGTGATCCCGTAACCGGGGCCCCGTACACCGATAAACTCATCTTT.

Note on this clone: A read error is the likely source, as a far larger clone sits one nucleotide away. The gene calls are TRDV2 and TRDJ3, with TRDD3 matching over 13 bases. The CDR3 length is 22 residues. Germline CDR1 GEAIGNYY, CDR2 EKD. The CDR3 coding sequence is TGTGCCTGTGACACCTTACTGGGGGATACGCGAGGGACTTCCTGGGACGCCCGACAGATGTTTTTC. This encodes CACDTLLGDTRGTSWDARQMFF.